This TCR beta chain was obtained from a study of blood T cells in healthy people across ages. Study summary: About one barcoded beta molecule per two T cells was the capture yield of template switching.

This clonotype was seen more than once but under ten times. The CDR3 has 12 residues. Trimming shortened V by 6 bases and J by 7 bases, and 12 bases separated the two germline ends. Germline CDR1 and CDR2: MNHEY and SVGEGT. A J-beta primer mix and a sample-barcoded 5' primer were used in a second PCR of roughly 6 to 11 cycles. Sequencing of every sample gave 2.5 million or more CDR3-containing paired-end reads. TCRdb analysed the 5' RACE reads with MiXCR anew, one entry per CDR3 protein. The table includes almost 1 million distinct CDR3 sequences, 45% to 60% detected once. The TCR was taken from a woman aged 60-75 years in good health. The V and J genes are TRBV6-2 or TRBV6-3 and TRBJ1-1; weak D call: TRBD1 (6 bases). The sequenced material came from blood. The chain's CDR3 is CASRQGRFEAFF. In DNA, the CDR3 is TGTGCCAGCAGACAGGGAAGGTTTGAAGCTTTCTTT.